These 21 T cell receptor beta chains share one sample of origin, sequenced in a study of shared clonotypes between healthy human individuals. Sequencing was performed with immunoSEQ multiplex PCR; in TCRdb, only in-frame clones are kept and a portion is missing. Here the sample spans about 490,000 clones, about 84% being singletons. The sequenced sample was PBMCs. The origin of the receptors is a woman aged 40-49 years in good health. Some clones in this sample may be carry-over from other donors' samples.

CDR3 sequence (DNA): TGCGCCAGCAGCCAAGATCGGACGGCCAATCAGCCCCAGCATTTT. This translates into CASSQDRTANQPQHF. The chain recombines TRBV4-3 with TRBJ1-5; D not resolved. Germline V gene lookup returns CDR1 LGHNA and CDR2 YSLEER. Between the trimmed V and J ends, which lost 0 bases and 3 bases, there was a span of 9 bases. This CDR3 has 15 residues.

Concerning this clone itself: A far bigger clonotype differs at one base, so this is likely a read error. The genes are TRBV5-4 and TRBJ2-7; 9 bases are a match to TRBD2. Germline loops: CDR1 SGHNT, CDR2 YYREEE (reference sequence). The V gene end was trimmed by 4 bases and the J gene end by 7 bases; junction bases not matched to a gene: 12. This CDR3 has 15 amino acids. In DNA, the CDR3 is TGTGCCAGCAGCCAAGGGACTAGCTGGATGAAAGAGCAGTACTTC. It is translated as CASSQGTSWMKEQYF.

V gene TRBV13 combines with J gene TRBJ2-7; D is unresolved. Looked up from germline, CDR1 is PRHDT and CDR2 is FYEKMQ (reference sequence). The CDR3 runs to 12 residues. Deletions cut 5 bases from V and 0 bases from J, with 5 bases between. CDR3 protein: CASSLNSYEQYF. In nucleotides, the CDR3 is TGTGCCAGCAGCCTTAACTCCTACGAGCAGTACTTC.

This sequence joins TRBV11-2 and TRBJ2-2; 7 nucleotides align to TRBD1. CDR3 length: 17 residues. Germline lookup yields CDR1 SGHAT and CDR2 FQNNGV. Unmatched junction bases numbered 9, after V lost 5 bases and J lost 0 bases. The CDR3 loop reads CASSPNSGTANTGELFF. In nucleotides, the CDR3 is TGTGCCAGCAGCCCCAATTCCGGGACAGCGAACACCGGGGAGCTGTTTTTT.

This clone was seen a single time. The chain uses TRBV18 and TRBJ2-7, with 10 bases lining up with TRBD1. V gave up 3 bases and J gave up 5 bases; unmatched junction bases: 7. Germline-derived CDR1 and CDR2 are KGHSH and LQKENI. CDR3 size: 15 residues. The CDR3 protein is CASSPRTGGGNEQYF. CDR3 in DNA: TGTGCCAGCTCACCCCGGACAGGGGGTGGGAACGAGCAGTACTTC.

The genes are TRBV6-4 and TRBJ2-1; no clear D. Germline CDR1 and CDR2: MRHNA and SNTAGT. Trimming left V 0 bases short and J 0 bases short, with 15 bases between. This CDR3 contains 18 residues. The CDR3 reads CASSDSSYGSYSYNEQFF. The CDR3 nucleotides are TGTGCCAGCAGTGACTCGTCCTATGGCAGCTACTCCTACAATGAGCAGTTCTTC.

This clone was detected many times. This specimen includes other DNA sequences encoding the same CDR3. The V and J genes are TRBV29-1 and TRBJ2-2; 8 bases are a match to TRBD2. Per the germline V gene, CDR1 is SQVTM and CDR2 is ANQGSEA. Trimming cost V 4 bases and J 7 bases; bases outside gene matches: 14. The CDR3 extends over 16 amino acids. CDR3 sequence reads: CSVVGGPAGASGELFF. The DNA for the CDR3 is TGCAGCGTTGTAGGTGGTCCAGCGGGAGCTAGCGGGGAGCTGTTTTTT.

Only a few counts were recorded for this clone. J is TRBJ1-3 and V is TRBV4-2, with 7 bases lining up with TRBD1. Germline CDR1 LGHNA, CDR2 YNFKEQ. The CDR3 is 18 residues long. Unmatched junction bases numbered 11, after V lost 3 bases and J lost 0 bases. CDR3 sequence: CASSQATGALPSGNTIYF. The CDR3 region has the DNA TGTGCCAGCAGCCAGGCTACAGGGGCCCTTCCCTCTGGAAACACCATATATTTT.

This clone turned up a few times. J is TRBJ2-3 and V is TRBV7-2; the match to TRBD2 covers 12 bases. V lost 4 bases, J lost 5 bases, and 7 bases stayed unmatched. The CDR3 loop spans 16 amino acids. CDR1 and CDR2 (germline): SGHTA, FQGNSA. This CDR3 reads CASSSPSGRALDTQYF. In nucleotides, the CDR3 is TGTGCCAGCAGCTCCCCTAGCGGGAGGGCCTTAGATACGCAGTATTTT.

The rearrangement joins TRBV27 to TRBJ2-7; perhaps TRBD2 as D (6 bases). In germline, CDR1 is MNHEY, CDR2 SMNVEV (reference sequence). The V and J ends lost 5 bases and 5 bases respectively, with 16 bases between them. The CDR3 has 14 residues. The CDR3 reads CASSPIDQRDEQYF. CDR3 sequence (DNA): TGTGCCAGCAGTCCGATTGACCAGCGGGACGAGCAGTACTTC.

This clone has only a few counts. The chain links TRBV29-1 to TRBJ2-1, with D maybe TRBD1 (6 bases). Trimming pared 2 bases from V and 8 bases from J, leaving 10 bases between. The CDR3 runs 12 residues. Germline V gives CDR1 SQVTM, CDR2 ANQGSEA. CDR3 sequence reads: CSVETDSYEQFF. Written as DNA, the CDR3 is TGCAGCGTTGAAACGGACAGCTATGAGCAGTTCTTC.

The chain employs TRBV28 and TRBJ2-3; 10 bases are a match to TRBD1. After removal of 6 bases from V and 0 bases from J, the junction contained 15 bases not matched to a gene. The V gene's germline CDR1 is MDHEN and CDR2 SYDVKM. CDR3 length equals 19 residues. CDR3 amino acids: CASSTTWGDRGSSTDTQYF. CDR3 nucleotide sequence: TGTGCCAGCAGCACAACCTGGGGGGACAGGGGTTCTAGCACAGATACGCAGTATTTT.

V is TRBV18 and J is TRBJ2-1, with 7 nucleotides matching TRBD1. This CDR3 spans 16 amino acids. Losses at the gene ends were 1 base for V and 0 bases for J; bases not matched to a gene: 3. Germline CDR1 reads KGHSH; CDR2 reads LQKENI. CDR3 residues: CASSPRAGGSYNEQFF. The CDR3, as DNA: TGTGCCAGCTCACCACGGGCAGGGGGCTCCTACAATGAGCAGTTCTTC.

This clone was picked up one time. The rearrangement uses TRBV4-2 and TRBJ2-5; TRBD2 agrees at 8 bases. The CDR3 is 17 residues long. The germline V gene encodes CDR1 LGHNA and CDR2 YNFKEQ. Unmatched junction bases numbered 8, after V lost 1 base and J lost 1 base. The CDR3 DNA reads TGTGCCAGCAGCCAAGGGATTACGGGAGGGTCCCAAGAGACCCAGTACTTC. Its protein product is CASSQGITGGSQETQYF.

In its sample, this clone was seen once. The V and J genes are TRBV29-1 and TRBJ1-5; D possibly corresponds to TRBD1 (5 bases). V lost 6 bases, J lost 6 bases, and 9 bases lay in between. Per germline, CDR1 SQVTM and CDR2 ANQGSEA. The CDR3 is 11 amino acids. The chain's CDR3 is CSVGDGQPQHF. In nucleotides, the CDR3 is TGCAGCGTGGGGGACGGTCAGCCCCAGCATTTT.

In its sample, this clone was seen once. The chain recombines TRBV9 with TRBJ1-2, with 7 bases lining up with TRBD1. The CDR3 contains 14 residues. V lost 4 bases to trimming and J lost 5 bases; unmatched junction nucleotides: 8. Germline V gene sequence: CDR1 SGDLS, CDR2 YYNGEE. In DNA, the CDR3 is TGTGCCAGCAGCCAAACCGGGACAGTATATGGCTACACCTTC. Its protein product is CASSQTGTVYGYTF.

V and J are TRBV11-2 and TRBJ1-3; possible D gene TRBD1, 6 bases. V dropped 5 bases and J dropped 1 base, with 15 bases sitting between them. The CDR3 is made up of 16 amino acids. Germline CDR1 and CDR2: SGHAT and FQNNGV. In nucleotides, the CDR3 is TGTGCCAGCAGCCCAGGGGTAGCAAATTCTGGAAACACCATATATTTT. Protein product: CASSPGVANSGNTIYF.

The CDR3 spells CASSLGWGRSDIQYF. CDR3 in DNA: TGTGCCAGCAGCTTGGGATGGGGCAGGTCGGACATTCAGTACTTC. The J gene is TRBJ2-4, the V gene TRBV5-4, with TRBD1 as a possible D gene (5 bases). The CDR3 sequence is 15 residues long. CDR1 and CDR2 from the germline V gene are SGHNT and YYREEE (reference sequence). V lost 0 bases to trimming and J lost 8 bases, with 15 bases between them.

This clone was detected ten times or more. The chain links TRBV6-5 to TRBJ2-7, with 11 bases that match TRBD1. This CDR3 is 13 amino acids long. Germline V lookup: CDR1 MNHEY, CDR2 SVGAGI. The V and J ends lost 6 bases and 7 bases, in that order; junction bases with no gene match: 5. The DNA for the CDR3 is TGTGCCAGCAGGGGACAGGGGGTGTTTGAGCAGTACTTC. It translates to CASRGQGVFEQYF.

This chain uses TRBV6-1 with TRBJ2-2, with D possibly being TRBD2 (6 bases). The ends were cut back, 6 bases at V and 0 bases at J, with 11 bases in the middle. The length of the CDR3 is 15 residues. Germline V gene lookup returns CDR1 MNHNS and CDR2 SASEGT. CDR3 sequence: CASRAGTANTGELFF. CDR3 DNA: TGTGCCAGCAGAGCCGGGACTGCGAACACCGGGGAGCTGTTTTTT.

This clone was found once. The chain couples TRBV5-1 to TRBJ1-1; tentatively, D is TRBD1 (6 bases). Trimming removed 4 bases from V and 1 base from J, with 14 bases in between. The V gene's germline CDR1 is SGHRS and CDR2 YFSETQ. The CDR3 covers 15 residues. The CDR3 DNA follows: TGCGCCAGCAGCGGGGGGACACGGGAGAACACTGAAGCTTTCTTT. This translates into CASSGGTRENTEAFF.